The clone carrying this T cell receptor (beta chain) was seen a few times. The sample originates from a study of control samples from healthy donors and cancer patients. Profiling relied on immunoSEQ multiplex PCR, and the TCRdb table lists in-frame clones only, not all of them. The table records 140,000 to 150,000 clones, more than 85% of them present only once. The CDR3 is 15 residues long. V was trimmed by 7 bases and J by 5 bases, leaving 18 bases between them. Germline V gives CDR1 MNHEY, CDR2 SVGAGI. The sequencing sample was made of blood. The chain has TRBV6-5 and TRBJ1-5; TRBD1 might be the D (6 bases). This receptor was identified in a man aged 30 to 45 in good health. The CDR3 DNA reads TGTGCCAGCAAGGAGGGAGGGGGAATCCATCAGCCCCAGCATTTT. Amino acid sequence: CASKEGGGIHQPQHF.